The 5 T cell receptor beta chains given below trace back to one sample, sequenced in a study of blood T cell repertoires in COVID-19. TCRdb keeps only in-frame clones here, not all; method: immunoSEQ multiplex PCR. The sample carries about 300,000 clones, about four fifths recorded once. The specimen sequenced was peripheral blood. The receptors stem from a human donor with COVID-19, enrolled during active disease. The donor label of this sample is uncertain.

The sample holds one count of this clone. This chain uses TRBV6-2 or TRBV6-3 with TRBJ2-7, with a possible D match to TRBD1 (5 bases). The CDR3 sequence is 13 residues long. From germline, CDR1 is MNHEY and CDR2 SVGEGT. V was trimmed by 3 bases and J by 9 bases, leaving 15 bases between them. Written as DNA, the CDR3 is TGTGCCAGCAGTTATGGTAGCCCAGACAGGCAGTACTTC. It translates to CASSYGSPDRQYF.

The chain recombines TRBV11-2 with TRBJ1-2; D gene uncertain. With 0 bases removed from V and 4 bases from J, the gap between germline ends came to 12 bases. Germline V gene data show CDR1 as SGHAT and CDR2 as FQNNGV. CDR3 size: 15 residues. Here the CDR3 reads CASSLDSLAFYGYTF. The CDR3 DNA sequence: TGTGCCAGCAGCTTAGATTCCTTGGCCTTCTATGGCTACACCTTC.

The chain uses TRBV6-5 and TRBJ2-2; TRBD1 might be the D (5 bases). The germline V gene encodes CDR1 MNHEY and CDR2 SVGAGI. Trimming pared 4 bases from V and 1 base from J, leaving 7 bases between. The CDR3 is made up of 14 amino acids. The CDR3 region has the DNA TGTGCCAGCAGTTTTCAGGGGAACACCGGGGAGCTGTTTTTT. It encodes CASSFQGNTGELFF.

J is TRBJ2-2 and V is TRBV29-1, with D maybe TRBD2 (5 bases). The CDR3 has 13 amino acids. Trimming shortened V by 7 bases and J by 5 bases, and 14 bases separated the two germline ends. Germline V gene lookup returns CDR1 SQVTM and CDR2 ANQGSEA. The CDR3 nucleotides read TGCAGCGCCGCGGGTTTGGGAACCGGGGAGCTGTTTTTT. This encodes CSAAGLGTGELFF.

The rearrangement links TRBV6-2 or TRBV6-3 to TRBJ2-1; D might be TRBD2 (5 bases). V lost 6 bases and J lost 5, with 11 bases in between. Germline-derived CDR1 and CDR2 are MNHEY and SVGEGT. The CDR3 covers 13 residues. The CDR3 protein is CASSRAGDNEQFF. The CDR3 nucleotides read TGTGCCAGCAGCCGGGCCGGGGACAATGAGCAGTTCTTC.